These T cell receptor beta chains were read from a single sample in a study of blood T cell repertoires in COVID-19. This table comes from immunoSEQ multiplex PCR, and its TCRdb copy is limited to in-frame clones, with some not included. The data contain about 140,000 clones, approximately 85% of them singletons. Material: peripheral blood. The receptor set was obtained from a human donor with acute or convalescent COVID-19. The donor label of this sample is uncertain. Each CDR3 is given with its conserved first and last residue. A D gene is named only where the DNA matches it firmly. The listing skips clone size in some rows; elsewhere it reads once, few, many or a size class.

J gene: TRBJ1-5
D gene: NA
V gene: TRBV6-2/TRBV6-3
clone size: NA
CDR3 protein: CASSYGQGGQPQHF
CDR3 DNA: TGTGCCAGCAGTTACGGGCAGGGTGGTCAGCCCCAGCATTTT

J gene: TRBJ1-6
D gene: NA
V gene: TRBV19
clone size: NA
CDR3 protein: CASSSYVGSSYNSPLHF
CDR3 DNA: TGTGCCAGTAGCTCGTATGTGGGGAGCTCCTATAATTCACCCCTCCACTTT

J gene: TRBJ1-4
D gene: NA
V gene: TRBV19
clone size: NA
CDR3 protein: CASSHGRDSNEKLFF
CDR3 DNA: TGTGCCAGTAGTCATGGCCGGGACTCTAATGAAAAACTGTTTTTT

J gene: TRBJ2-7
D gene: TRBD1
V gene: TRBV12-5
clone size: NA
CDR3 protein: CASGLNRGEQYF
CDR3 DNA: TGTGCTAGTGGTTTGAACAGGGGCGAGCAGTACTTC

J gene: TRBJ2-7
D gene: TRBD1
V gene: TRBV6-5
clone size: NA
CDR3 protein: CASSNDRGLVEQYF
CDR3 DNA: TGTGCCAGCAGTAACGACAGGGGCTTGGTCGAGCAGTACTTC

J gene: TRBJ1-2
D gene: TRBD1
V gene: TRBV27
clone size: NA
CDR3 protein: CASSAGGSWGYTF
CDR3 DNA: TGTGCCAGCAGCGCAGGGGGATCGTGGGGCTACACCTTC

J gene: TRBJ2-5
D gene: NA
V gene: TRBV6-5
clone size: NA
CDR3 protein: CASSYPTGAGETQYF
CDR3 DNA: TGTGCCAGCAGTTACCCGACAGGCGCGGGAGAGACCCAGTACTTC

J gene: TRBJ1-6
D gene: TRBD1
V gene: TRBV6-5
clone size: NA
CDR3 protein: CASSPGTDYNSPLHF
CDR3 DNA: TGTGCCAGCAGTCCCGGGACAGACTATAATTCACCCCTCCACTTT

J gene: TRBJ1-6
D gene: NA
V gene: TRBV30
clone size: NA
CDR3 protein: CATRVAYNSPLHF
CDR3 DNA: TGTGCCACTCGGGTTGCCTATAATTCACCCCTCCACTTT

J gene: TRBJ1-2
D gene: NA
V gene: TRBV2
clone size: NA
CDR3 protein: CASSGDIQGYTF
CDR3 DNA: TGTGCCAGCAGTGGTGACATTCAGGGCTACACCTTC

J gene: TRBJ2-3
D gene: TRBD2
V gene: TRBV4-2
clone size: NA
CDR3 protein: CASSLTMGGGTDTQYF
CDR3 DNA: TGTGCCAGCAGCCTCACAATGGGGGGGGGCACAGATACGCAGTATTTT

J gene: TRBJ2-3
D gene: TRBD2
V gene: TRBV30
clone size: NA
CDR3 protein: CAFLPTSGKTDTQYF
CDR3 DNA: TGTGCCTTCCTCCCGACTAGCGGGAAAACAGATACGCAGTATTTT

J gene: TRBJ2-1
D gene: NA
V gene: TRBV5-1
clone size: once
CDR3 protein: CASSTFGEQFF
CDR3 DNA: TGCGCCAGCAGCACCTTCGGTGAGCAGTTCTTC

J gene: TRBJ2-1
D gene: TRBD1
V gene: TRBV11-3
clone size: NA
CDR3 protein: CASSLDMAAGGNEQFF
CDR3 DNA: TGTGCCAGCAGCTTAGATATGGCAGCAGGGGGCAATGAGCAGTTCTTC

J gene: TRBJ2-5
D gene: TRBD2
V gene: TRBV6-5
clone size: NA
CDR3 protein: CASRTSAQETQYF
CDR3 DNA: TGTGCCAGCAGGACTAGCGCCCAAGAGACCCAGTACTTC

J gene: TRBJ2-7
D gene: NA
V gene: TRBV12-3/TRBV12-4
clone size: once
CDR3 protein: CASNLQGLEQYF
CDR3 DNA: TGTGCCAGCAACTTACAGGGCCTCGAGCAGTACTTC

J gene: TRBJ2-1
D gene: NA
V gene: TRBV25-1
clone size: NA
CDR3 protein: CASSSYNEQFF
CDR3 DNA: TGTGCCAGCAGCTCTTACAATGAGCAGTTCTTC

J gene: TRBJ1-1
D gene: NA
V gene: TRBV6-5
clone size: NA
CDR3 protein: CASSWTVNTEAFF
CDR3 DNA: TGTGCCAGCAGTTGGACAGTGAACACTGAAGCTTTCTTT

J gene: TRBJ1-6
D gene: TRBD1
V gene: TRBV19
clone size: NA
CDR3 protein: CASSETGTGNSPLHF
CDR3 DNA: TGTGCCAGTAGCGAGACCGGGACAGGCAATTCACCCCTCCACTTT

J gene: TRBJ2-3
D gene: NA
V gene: TRBV7-3
clone size: once
CDR3 protein: CASRATGTGTDTQYF
CDR3 DNA: TGTGCCAGCAGGGCAACAGGGACGGGCACAGATACGCAGTATTTT

J gene: TRBJ1-2
D gene: TRBD1
V gene: TRBV7-2
clone size: NA
CDR3 protein: CASSPGQGPYGYTF
CDR3 DNA: TGTGCCAGCAGCCCGGGACAGGGGCCCTATGGCTACACCTTC

J gene: TRBJ2-1
D gene: TRBD2
V gene: TRBV5-1
clone size: NA
CDR3 protein: CASSFTGGNDEQFF
CDR3 DNA: TGCGCCAGCAGCTTTACGGGAGGGAACGATGAGCAGTTCTTC

J gene: TRBJ2-1
D gene: TRBD2
V gene: TRBV7-9
clone size: NA
CDR3 protein: CASSTSLALAVPYNEQFF
CDR3 DNA: TGTGCCAGCAGCACAAGCCTTGCTCTAGCGGTACCATACAATGAGCAGTTCTTC

J gene: TRBJ2-1
D gene: TRBD2
V gene: TRBV10-1
clone size: once
CDR3 protein: CASSEIAGGYNEQFF
CDR3 DNA: TGCGCCAGCAGTGAAATAGCGGGAGGGTACAATGAGCAGTTCTTC

J gene: TRBJ2-2
D gene: NA
V gene: TRBV5-1
clone size: NA
CDR3 protein: CASSLQVTGELFF
CDR3 DNA: TGCGCCAGCAGCTTACAGGTCACCGGGGAGCTGTTTTTT

J gene: TRBJ2-2
D gene: TRBD2
V gene: TRBV7-8
clone size: once
CDR3 protein: CASSPSGRPNTGELFF
CDR3 DNA: TGTGCCAGCAGCCCCAGCGGGAGGCCGAACACCGGGGAGCTGTTTTTT

J gene: TRBJ1-1
D gene: NA
V gene: TRBV9
clone size: once
CDR3 protein: CASSVDSMNTEAFF
CDR3 DNA: TGTGCCAGCAGCGTAGACAGTATGAACACTGAAGCTTTCTTT

J gene: TRBJ1-1
D gene: NA
V gene: TRBV21-1
clone size: NA
CDR3 protein: CASSKVAGAEAFF
CDR3 DNA: TGTGCCAGCAGCAAAGTTGCGGGGGCAGAAGCTTTCTTT

J gene: TRBJ2-7
D gene: TRBD1
V gene: TRBV28
clone size: NA
CDR3 protein: CASSNDRDQQYF
CDR3 DNA: TGTGCCAGCAGTAACGACAGGGACCAGCAGTACTTC

J gene: TRBJ2-4
D gene: TRBD2
V gene: TRBV28
clone size: NA
CDR3 protein: CASSSLGGAQYF
CDR3 DNA: TGTGCCAGCAGTTCCTTGGGAGGGGCACAGTACTTC

J gene: TRBJ1-2
D gene: NA
V gene: TRBV12-3/TRBV12-4
clone size: NA
CDR3 protein: CASSLGARHGYTF
CDR3 DNA: TGTGCCAGCAGTTTAGGGGCCAGGCATGGCTACACCTTC

J gene: TRBJ1-6
D gene: TRBD1
V gene: TRBV2
clone size: NA
CDR3 protein: CASSGQGRHLHF
CDR3 DNA: TGTGCCAGCAGCGGACAGGGCCGACACCTCCACTTT

J gene: TRBJ2-3
D gene: NA
V gene: TRBV19
clone size: NA
CDR3 protein: CASSKGLRQPKGPTDTQYF
CDR3 DNA: TGTGCCAGTAGTAAGGGGCTTCGACAGCCCAAAGGACCCACAGATACGCAGTATTTT

J gene: TRBJ1-2
D gene: NA
V gene: TRBV6-5
clone size: NA
CDR3 protein: CASTQGSGYTF
CDR3 DNA: TGTGCCAGCACTCAGGGATCTGGCTACACCTTC

J gene: TRBJ1-6
D gene: TRBD1
V gene: TRBV27
clone size: once
CDR3 protein: CASRSGQYNSPLHF
CDR3 DNA: TGTGCCAGCAGGTCGGGACAGTATAATTCACCCCTCCACTTT

J gene: TRBJ1-4
D gene: NA
V gene: TRBV5-6
clone size: NA
CDR3 protein: CASSLALGGYSTNEKLFF
CDR3 DNA: TGTGCCAGCAGCTTGGCCCTCGGGGGGTACTCAACTAATGAAAAACTGTTTTTT

J gene: TRBJ1-3
D gene: NA
V gene: TRBV7-6
clone size: NA
CDR3 protein: CASSLAPEGTGNTIYF
CDR3 DNA: TGTGCCAGCAGCTTAGCCCCAGAGGGAACCGGAAACACCATATATTTT

J gene: TRBJ2-7
D gene: TRBD1
V gene: TRBV2
clone size: NA
CDR3 protein: CASSTPGTGSYEQYF
CDR3 DNA: TGTGCCAGCAGTACGCCCGGGACAGGGTCGTACGAGCAGTACTTC

J gene: TRBJ1-1
D gene: TRBD1
V gene: TRBV6-2/TRBV6-3
clone size: NA
CDR3 protein: CASSLQGGTEAFF
CDR3 DNA: TGTGCCAGCAGCTTACAGGGGGGCACTGAAGCTTTCTTT

J gene: TRBJ2-5
D gene: TRBD1
V gene: TRBV24-1
clone size: NA
CDR3 protein: CATSDPIGQGLSETQYF
CDR3 DNA: TGTGCCACCAGTGACCCAATCGGACAGGGGTTGTCCGAGACCCAGTACTTC

J gene: TRBJ2-3
D gene: NA
V gene: TRBV29-1
clone size: NA
CDR3 protein: CSATSPTDTQYF
CDR3 DNA: TGCAGCGCTACTAGCCCAACAGATACGCAGTATTTT

J gene: TRBJ2-5
D gene: TRBD2
V gene: TRBV5-5
clone size: NA
CDR3 protein: CASSFVVAGRQETQYF
CDR3 DNA: TGTGCCAGCAGCTTTGTGGTAGCGGGGAGGCAAGAGACCCAGTACTTC

J gene: TRBJ2-1
D gene: TRBD2
V gene: TRBV6-1
clone size: NA
CDR3 protein: CASSGSGLAGVSYNEQFF
CDR3 DNA: TGTGCCAGCAGTGGTTCGGGACTAGCGGGAGTATCGTACAATGAGCAGTTCTTC

J gene: TRBJ2-2
D gene: TRBD2
V gene: TRBV11-3
clone size: NA
CDR3 protein: CASSQVRSGTSVTGELFF
CDR3 DNA: TGTGCCAGCAGCCAGGTGCGCTCCGGGACTAGCGTCACCGGGGAGCTGTTTTTT

J gene: TRBJ1-2
D gene: NA
V gene: TRBV5-5
clone size: NA
CDR3 protein: CASSPQGRNYGYTF
CDR3 DNA: TGTGCCAGCAGCCCACAGGGCCGTAACTATGGCTACACCTTC

J gene: TRBJ1-4
D gene: TRBD1
V gene: TRBV25-1
clone size: NA
CDR3 protein: CASRAGTGSNEKLFF
CDR3 DNA: TGTGCCAGCAGGGCCGGGACAGGGTCTAATGAAAAACTGTTTTTT

J gene: TRBJ2-3
D gene: NA
V gene: TRBV4-3
clone size: once
CDR3 protein: CASSQDRGGGTDTQYF
CDR3 DNA: TGCGCCAGCAGCCAAGATCGGGGCGGGGGCACAGATACGCAGTATTTT

J gene: TRBJ2-5
D gene: TRBD2
V gene: TRBV9
clone size: NA
CDR3 protein: CASSVGTSGSRETQYF
CDR3 DNA: TGTGCCAGCAGCGTAGGCACTAGCGGGAGTCGAGAGACCCAGTACTTC

J gene: TRBJ1-5
D gene: NA
V gene: TRBV19
clone size: NA
CDR3 protein: CATQTGLGNQPQHF
CDR3 DNA: TGTGCCACCCAAACGGGACTTGGCAATCAGCCCCAGCATTTT

J gene: TRBJ1-5
D gene: TRBD1
V gene: TRBV30
clone size: NA
CDR3 protein: CAWSTGTGNQPQHF
CDR3 DNA: TGTGCCTGGAGTACCGGGACAGGGAACCAGCCCCAGCATTTT

J gene: TRBJ2-3
D gene: TRBD2
V gene: TRBV29-1
clone size: NA
CDR3 protein: CSGLDSGSGTDTQYF
CDR3 DNA: TGCAGCGGGCTGGATAGCGGGAGCGGGACAGATACGCAGTATTTT

J gene: TRBJ2-1
D gene: NA
V gene: TRBV7-2
clone size: NA
CDR3 protein: CASSPATSEQFF
CDR3 DNA: TGTGCCAGCAGCCCCGCTACGTCCGAGCAGTTCTTC

J gene: TRBJ2-5
D gene: TRBD2
V gene: TRBV11-2
clone size: once
CDR3 protein: CASSLGASGRGETQYF
CDR3 DNA: TGTGCCAGCAGCTTAGGGGCCAGCGGGAGAGGGGAGACCCAGTACTTC

J gene: TRBJ2-1
D gene: NA
V gene: TRBV9
clone size: NA
CDR3 protein: CASSVRQDNEQFF
CDR3 DNA: TGTGCCAGCAGCGTACGGCAGGACAATGAGCAGTTCTTC

J gene: TRBJ2-3
D gene: TRBD2
V gene: TRBV30
clone size: NA
CDR3 protein: CAWSVLGKGTSGDTQYF
CDR3 DNA: TGTGCCTGGAGTGTACTCGGTAAAGGGACTAGCGGAGATACGCAGTATTTT

J gene: TRBJ2-5
D gene: TRBD1
V gene: TRBV29-1
clone size: NA
CDR3 protein: CSAIDRVESQETQYF
CDR3 DNA: TGCAGCGCCATAGACAGGGTGGAGTCCCAAGAGACCCAGTACTTC

J gene: TRBJ1-5
D gene: NA
V gene: TRBV29-1
clone size: NA
CDR3 protein: CSVYSGGNQPQHF
CDR3 DNA: TGCAGCGTTTACTCCGGCGGGAATCAGCCCCAGCATTTT

J gene: TRBJ1-2
D gene: NA
V gene: TRBV25-1
clone size: NA
CDR3 protein: CASKGVRNGYTF
CDR3 DNA: TGTGCCAGCAAGGGGGTTCGGAACGGCTACACCTTC

J gene: TRBJ2-1
D gene: TRBD1
V gene: TRBV19
clone size: NA
CDR3 protein: CASSYRGQGNEQFF
CDR3 DNA: TGTGCCAGTAGCTACAGGGGCCAAGGAAATGAGCAGTTCTTC